Listed below are T cell receptor beta chains from one sample, sequenced in a study of human T cells and chemical hapten exposure. TCRdb re-analysed the RACE reads in MiXCR, keeping a single row per CDR3 protein. The top ten hold about 8% of the sample, which has 300,000 to 400,000 distinct CDR3 sequences, around 6.9% seen once. The sequencing here drew on whole blood, taken in connection with sensitization to the hapten diphenylcyclopropenone (DPC). The receptors shown here come from a woman between 18 and 30 years old with alopecia areata. Some clones in this sample may be carry-over from other donors' samples. The CDR3 runs from the conserved cysteine through the conserved F or W. A D gene is named only where the DNA matches it firmly. Not every row has a clone size; where given, it reads once, few, many or a size class.

J: TRBJ1-1; size: few; V: TRBV29-1; D: .; CDR3: CSVSTRGNTEAFF; DNA: TGCAGCGTTTCAACCCGGGGGAACACTGAAGCTTTCTTT
J: TRBJ2-5; size: few; V: TRBV6-2/TRBV6-3; D: .; CDR3: CASSYPKQNQETQYF; DNA: TGTGCCAGCAGTTACCCCAAACAGAACCAAGAGACCCAGTACTTC
J: TRBJ1-2; size: few; V: TRBV7-9; D: .; CDR3: CASSPERAYGYTF; DNA: TGTGCCAGCAGCCCGGAAAGGGCGTATGGCTACACCTTC
J: TRBJ1-1; size: .; V: TRBV29-1; D: .; CDR3: CSVEESRGITEAFF; DNA: TGCAGCGTTGAAGAGAGCCGGGGTATCACTGAAGCTTTCTTT
J: TRBJ2-5; size: .; V: TRBV13; D: TRBD1; CDR3: CASSSNRDSSQETQYF; DNA: TGTGCCAGCAGCTCGAACCGGGACAGCTCCCAAGAGACCCAGTACTTC
J: TRBJ2-7; size: many; V: TRBV28; D: .; CDR3: CASSPSGTVTEQYF; DNA: TGTGCCAGCAGCCCCTCCGGGACGGTGACCGAGCAGTACTTC
J: TRBJ1-1; size: .; V: TRBV7-9; D: TRBD1; CDR3: CASSLRDREGNTEAFF; DNA: TGTGCCAGCAGCTTACGGGACAGGGAAGGGAACACTGAAGCTTTCTTT
J: TRBJ2-2; size: .; V: TRBV3-1; D: TRBD2; CDR3: CASSPISGGAPGELFF; DNA: TGTGCCAGCAGCCCCATAAGCGGGGGGGCCCCCGGGGAGCTGTTTTTT
J: TRBJ2-3; size: few; V: TRBV20-1; D: .; CDR3: CSARSSPWSPSSTDTQYF; DNA: TGCAGTGCTAGATCCTCCCCCTGGAGTCCTTCTAGCACAGATACGCAGTATTTT
J: TRBJ1-1; size: few; V: TRBV27; D: .; CDR3: CASRPRQVEAFF; DNA: TGTGCCAGCAGGCCCAGACAGGTTGAAGCTTTCTTT
J: TRBJ2-3; size: .; V: TRBV20-1; D: TRBD2; CDR3: CSANRLAGATDTQYF; DNA: TGCAGTGCAAATAGACTAGCGGGGGCCACAGATACGCAGTATTTT
J: TRBJ1-5; size: few; V: TRBV2; D: TRBD1; CDR3: CASSDIGRGGNQPQHF; DNA: TGTGCCAGCAGTGACATCGGCAGGGGGGGCAATCAGCCCCAGCATTTT
J: TRBJ1-2; size: .; V: TRBV28; D: .; CDR3: CASTIGGSGYTF; DNA: TGTGCCAGCACAATCGGGGGGAGCGGCTACACCTTC
J: TRBJ2-7; size: many; V: TRBV27; D: .; CDR3: CASSLSPGDYEQYF; DNA: TGTGCCAGCAGTTTAAGTCCGGGGGACTACGAGCAGTACTTC
J: TRBJ2-2; size: .; V: TRBV24-1; D: .; CDR3: CAIEEPGTGELFF; DNA: TGTGCCATCGAAGAGCCGGGAACCGGGGAGCTGTTTTTT
J: TRBJ1-1; size: many; V: TRBV2; D: .; CDR3: CASRERGGNTEAFF; DNA: TGTGCCAGCAGGGAGAGGGGGGGGAACACTGAAGCTTTCTTT
J: TRBJ1-1; size: many; V: TRBV21-1; D: .; CDR3: CASSVARGNPQNTEAFF; DNA: .
J: TRBJ2-3; size: few; V: TRBV29-1; D: .; CDR3: CSEKPGLSLTDTQYF; DNA: TGCAGCGAGAAGCCGGGACTGAGTCTAACAGATACGCAGTATTTT
J: TRBJ1-3; size: .; V: TRBV5-5; D: .; CDR3: CASSLSHSGNTIYF; DNA: TGTGCCAGCAGCTTGTCCCACTCTGGAAACACCATATATTTT
J: TRBJ1-6; size: many; V: TRBV6-2/TRBV6-3; D: TRBD1; CDR3: CASSYSSGQGAFYNSPLHF; DNA: TGTGCCAGCAGTTACTCTTCCGGACAGGGGGCGTTCTATAATTCACCCCTCCACTTT
J: TRBJ2-2; size: many; V: TRBV9; D: .; CDR3: CASSVRSTNTGELFF; DNA: TGTGCCAGCAGCGTACGGTCAACGAACACCGGGGAGCTGTTTTTT
J: TRBJ1-1; size: few; V: TRBV7-2; D: .; CDR3: CASSFLLEGEAFF; DNA: TGTGCCAGCAGCTTCCTACTTGAGGGTGAAGCTTTCTTT
J: TRBJ2-5; size: many; V: TRBV20-1; D: .; CDR3: CSARGRGQETQYF; DNA: TGCAGTGCTAGAGGCAGGGGCCAAGAGACCCAGTACTTC
J: TRBJ2-1; size: few; V: TRBV12-3/TRBV12-4; D: .; CDR3: CASTPGHEQFF; DNA: TGTGCCAGCACCCCGGGGCACGAGCAGTTCTTC
J: TRBJ2-2; size: many; V: TRBV4-1; D: .; CDR3: CASSPNTGTRNTGELFF; DNA: TGCGCCAGCAGCCCGAATACAGGGACGCGAAACACCGGGGAGCTGTTTTTT
J: TRBJ1-4; size: few; V: TRBV12-3/TRBV12-4; D: .; CDR3: CASSLALLIGDSIQPRKLFF; DNA: TGTGCCAGCAGTTTAGCGCTTTTGATAGGGGATTCGATTCAGCCAAGAAAACTGTTTTTT
J: TRBJ2-6; size: .; V: TRBV3-1; D: .; CDR3: CASSPPDTGANVLTF; DNA: TGTGCCAGCAGCCCCCCGGATACTGGGGCCAACGTCCTGACTTTC
J: TRBJ2-7; size: .; V: TRBV29-1; D: TRBD1; CDR3: CSALQGDEQYF; DNA: TGCAGCGCTTTACAGGGGGACGAGCAGTACTTC
J: TRBJ1-5; size: .; V: TRBV10-3; D: .; CDR3: CAISESGQNQPQHF; DNA: TGTGCCATCAGTGAATCAGGACAGAATCAGCCCCAGCATTTT
J: TRBJ1-1; size: many; V: TRBV2; D: .; CDR3: CASRGPMNTEAFF; DNA: TGTGCCAGCAGGGGACCCATGAACACTGAAGCTTTCTTT
J: TRBJ1-6; size: many; V: TRBV20-1; D: TRBD1; CDR3: CSAREPGGRSPLHF; DNA: TGCAGTGCTAGGGAACCAGGGGGTCGTTCACCCCTCCACTTT
J: TRBJ2-7; size: .; V: TRBV7-2; D: .; CDR3: CASSLLQGLPEQYF; DNA: TGTGCCAGCAGCTTACTGCAGGGGCTTCCCGAGCAGTACTTC
J: TRBJ1-2; size: many; V: TRBV20-1; D: TRBD1; CDR3: CSAKLAGGYYGYTF; DNA: TGCAGTGCTAAGCTGGCAGGGGGCTACTATGGCTACACCTTC
J: TRBJ1-1; size: many; V: TRBV4-3; D: TRBD1; CDR3: CASSQDWTGKTEAFF; DNA: TGCGCCAGCAGCCAAGATTGGACAGGGAAAACTGAAGCTTTCTTT
J: TRBJ2-5; size: .; V: TRBV5-6; D: TRBD2; CDR3: CASSLGTSEVTQYF; DNA: TGTGCCAGCAGCTTGGGGACTAGTGAGGTGACCCAGTACTTC
J: TRBJ2-2; size: many; V: TRBV6-5; D: TRBD2; CDR3: CASSPIAGTTGELFF; DNA: TGTGCCAGCAGCCCAATAGCGGGGACCACCGGGGAGCTGTTTTTT